One and the same sample provided the 19 T cell receptor beta chains below, sequenced in a study of control samples from healthy donors and cancer patients. Sequencing was performed with immunoSEQ multiplex PCR; in TCRdb, only in-frame clones are kept and a portion is missing. The data contain some 150,000 clones, approximately 91% of them seen just once; the ten biggest clones take up 3.2%. The sample was blood. These TCRs come from a man aged 30 to 39 in good health.

V is TRBV10-2 and J is TRBJ1-2; 8 positions agree with TRBD1. J lost 8 bases, V lost 8 bases, and 13 bases had no gene match. Per the germline V gene, CDR1 is WSHSY and CDR2 is SAAADI. The CDR3 runs 14 residues. This chain's CDR3 is CASFSGQVFLGYTF. The DNA of the CDR3 is TGCGCCAGCTTTTCGGGACAGGTTTTTCTCGGCTACACCTTC.

V usage is TRBV28 and J usage is TRBJ2-7; 11 nucleotides align to TRBD1. The CDR3 has 16 residues. J lost 6 bases, V lost 2 bases, and 9 bases had no gene match. The germline gives CDR1 MDHEN, CDR2 SYDVKM. CDR3 residues: CASSLTGTGGSGEQYF. CDR3 in DNA: TGTGCCAGCAGTTTAACGGGGACAGGGGGTTCTGGCGAGCAGTACTTC.

This sequence joins TRBV7-2 and TRBJ2-7, with 8 positions matching TRBD2. Germline CDR1 is SGHTA and CDR2 is FQGNSA. With 2 bases clipped from V and 6 bases from J, the junction kept 6 bases outside the gene matches. CDR3 length: 14 amino acids. In DNA, the CDR3 is TGTGCCAGCAGCTTACGTGGGACTAGAGCCGAGCAGTACTTC. Translation: CASSLRGTRAEQYF.

The rearrangement uses TRBV5-5 and TRBJ1-1; D is undetermined. Germline-derived CDR1 and CDR2 are SGHKS and YYEKEE (reference sequence). CDR3 length equals 14 residues. The ends were cut back, 3 bases at V and 3 bases at J, with 12 bases in the middle. The CDR3 here is CASSSFADYTEAFF. In nucleotides, the CDR3 is TGTGCCAGCAGCTCTTTTGCCGACTACACTGAAGCTTTCTTT. The full variable domain, completed using reference TRBV5-5 and TRBJ1-1, is DAGVTQSPTHLIKTRGQQVTLRCSPISGHKSVSWYQQVLGQGPQFIFQYYEKEERGRGNFPDRFSARQFPNYSSELNVNALLLGDSALYLCASSSFADYTEAFFGQGTRLTVV.

J is TRBJ1-2 and V is TRBV10-2; possibly TRBD1 for D (5 bases). Germline assignment: CDR1 WSHSY and CDR2 SAAADI. V lost 3 bases and J lost 4, with 9 bases in between. The CDR3 sequence is 13 residues long. This CDR3 is CASSDPGVYGYTF. The CDR3 DNA reads as TGCGCCAGCAGTGACCCGGGGGTCTATGGCTACACCTTC.

CDR3 amino acids: CASSLGQGNGETQYF. As DNA, the CDR3 is TGTGCCAGCAGCTTAGGGCAGGGGAACGGAGAGACCCAGTACTTC. The gene calls are TRBV11-3 and TRBJ2-5, with D possibly being TRBD1 (6 bases). The V end lost 1 base, the J end lost 4 bases, and 13 bases lay between the germline ends. This CDR3 is built from 15 residues. Germline values: CDR1 SGHNT, CDR2 YENEEA.

The chain employs TRBV5-1 and TRBJ1-4; 9 nucleotides align to TRBD1. The V gene's germline CDR1 is SGHRS and CDR2 YFSETQ. The trim removed 4 bases at V and 7 bases at J, leaving 11 bases unmatched. This CDR3 has 16 amino acids. CDR3 nucleotides: TGCGCCAGCAGCGTGGGACAGGGTGGGGGCAGTGAAAAACTGTTTTTT. Amino acid sequence: CASSVGQGGGSEKLFF.

The rearrangement joins TRBV14 to TRBJ1-1; D is ambiguous. This CDR3 region has 15 residues. Germline V gene lookup returns CDR1 SGHDN and CDR2 FVKESK. With 1 base removed from V and 0 bases from J, the gap between germline ends came to 9 bases. The CDR3 bases are TGTGCCAGCAGCCAAGTTTACAGTATGAACACTGAAGCTTTCTTT. Translated: CASSQVYSMNTEAFF.

The CDR3 DNA is TGTGCCAGCAAAGGGAGCTCCTACGAGCAGTACTTC. Its protein product is CASKGSSYEQYF. The chain has TRBV27 and TRBJ2-7, with D tentatively TRBD2 (5 bases). This CDR3 has 12 residues. The ends were cut back, 7 bases at V and 0 bases at J, with 7 bases in the middle. Germline V lookup: CDR1 MNHEY, CDR2 SMNVEV (reference sequence).

The V call is TRBV13, the J call TRBJ2-3; perhaps TRBD1 as D (5 bases). The germline gives CDR1 PRHDT, CDR2 FYEKMQ (reference sequence). The CDR3 runs to 14 residues. Trimming took 5 bases from V and 2 from J, leaving 11 bases between them. The CDR3 DNA reads TGTGCCAGCAGCCAGGGCTTAGCCACAGATACGCAGTATTTT. Protein sequence: CASSQGLATDTQYF.

The V gene is TRBV5-6, the J gene TRBJ2-3, with 10 bases matching TRBD2. The CDR3 is 15 amino acids. Losses at the gene ends were 3 bases for V and 4 bases for J; bases not matched to a gene: 5. The germline V gene encodes CDR1 SGHDT and CDR2 YYEEEE. The CDR3 is CASSSGLAAADTQYF. CDR3 in DNA: TGTGCCAGCAGCTCAGGACTAGCGGCGGCAGATACGCAGTATTTT.

The chain uses TRBV7-9 and TRBJ1-4; perhaps TRBD1 as D (5 bases). The CDR3 is 12 residues long. V was clipped by 5 bases and J by 8 bases, with 9 bases between them. The germline gives CDR1 SEHNR, CDR2 FQNEAQ (reference sequence). CDR3 DNA sequence: TGTGCCAGCAGCGCCCGACAGGAAAAACTGTTTTTT. Translation: CASSARQEKLFF.

The V call is TRBV19, the J call TRBJ2-7; D not certain. This CDR3 region has 13 residues. Between the trimmed V and J ends, which lost 2 bases and 2 bases, there was a span of 7 bases. Germline V gives CDR1 LNHDA, CDR2 SQIVND (reference sequence). This CDR3 reads CASSIKETYEQYF. CDR3 DNA: TGTGCCAGTAGTATAAAGGAGACCTACGAGCAGTACTTC.

This chain joins TRBV27 and TRBJ1-2, with D possibly matching TRBD1 (6 bases). Trimming stripped 5 bases from V and 5 bases from J, with 12 bases between. From germline, CDR1 is MNHEY and CDR2 SMNVEV (reference sequence). The CDR3 covers 13 residues. The CDR3 sequence is CASSITQGYGYTF. In nucleotides, the CDR3 is TGTGCCAGCAGTATTACACAGGGTTATGGCTACACCTTC.

This chain uses TRBV7-3 with TRBJ1-6; a weak D match, TRBD1 (5 bases). Germline loops: CDR1 SGHTA, CDR2 FQGTGA. This CDR3 comprises 15 residues. Trimming pared 0 bases from V and 10 bases from J, leaving 13 bases between. CDR3: CASSLTGRDESPLHF. CDR3 in DNA: TGTGCCAGCAGCTTAACAGGGCGGGACGAGTCACCCCTCCACTTT. Filled out from reference TRBV7-3 and TRBJ1-6, the complete variable domain reads GAGVSQTPSNKVTEKGKYVELRCDPISGHTALYWYRQSLGQGPEFLIYFQGTGAADDSGLPNDRFFAVRPEGSVSTLKIQRTERGDSAVYLCASSLTGRDESPLHFGNGTRLTVT.

The chain links TRBV6-5 to TRBJ1-1, with 7 bases fitting TRBD1. The CDR3 spans 15 residues. J lost 7 bases, V lost 7 bases, and 15 bases had no gene match. The germline gives CDR1 MNHEY, CDR2 SVGAGI. The CDR3 DNA sequence: TGTGCCAGCAATACCGATGGACAGGACTTTCGTGAAGCTTTCTTT. Protein: CASNTDGQDFREAFF.

The chain couples TRBV5-6 to TRBJ2-2; D may be TRBD1 (6 bases). CDR1 is SGHDT and CDR2 is YYEEEE in the germline V gene. V was pared by 0 bases and J by 6 bases, with 9 bases between. This CDR3 region has 14 residues. CDR3 coding DNA: TGTGCCAGCAGCTTGGTCCCAGGGGCCGGGGAGCTGTTTTTT. Residues: CASSLVPGAGELFF.

About this clone itself: Other nucleotide sequences in the sample specify the same CDR3. The CDR3 DNA is TGTGCCAGCAGCCAAGGTGGAAACACCATATATTTT. Its protein is CASSQGGNTIYF. This chain joins TRBV3-1 (or the pseudogene TRBV3-2) and TRBJ1-3; D ambiguous. Germline V gene data show CDR1 as LGHDT and CDR2 as YNNKEL (reference sequence). The CDR3 covers 12 residues. Trimming pared 1 base from V and 3 bases from J, leaving 1 base between.

The V and J genes are TRBV5-4 and TRBJ2-7, with D unresolved. V was clipped by 5 bases and J by 2 bases, with 14 bases between them. This CDR3 is built from 14 residues. Germline V gives CDR1 SGHNT, CDR2 YYREEE (reference sequence). The chain's CDR3 is CASSPSRATYEQYF. The CDR3 DNA is TGTGCCAGCAGTCCCTCCCGGGCGACCTACGAGCAGTACTTC.